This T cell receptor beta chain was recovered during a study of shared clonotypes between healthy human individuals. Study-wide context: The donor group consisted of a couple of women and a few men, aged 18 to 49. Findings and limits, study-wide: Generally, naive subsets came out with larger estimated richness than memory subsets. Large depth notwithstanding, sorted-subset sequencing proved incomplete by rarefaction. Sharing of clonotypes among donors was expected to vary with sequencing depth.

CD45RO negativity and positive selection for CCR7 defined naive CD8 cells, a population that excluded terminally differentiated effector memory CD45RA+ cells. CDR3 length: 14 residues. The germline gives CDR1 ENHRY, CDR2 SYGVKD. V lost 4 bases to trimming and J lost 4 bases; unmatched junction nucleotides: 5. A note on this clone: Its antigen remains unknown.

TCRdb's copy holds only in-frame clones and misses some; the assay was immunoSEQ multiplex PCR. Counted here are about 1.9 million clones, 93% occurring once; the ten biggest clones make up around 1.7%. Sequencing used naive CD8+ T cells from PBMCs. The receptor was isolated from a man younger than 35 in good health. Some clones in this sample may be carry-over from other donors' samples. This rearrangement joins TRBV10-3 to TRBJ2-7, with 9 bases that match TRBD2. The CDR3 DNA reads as TGTGCCATCAGTGTAGTAGCGGGAGATTACGAGCAGTACTTC. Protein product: CAISVVAGDYEQYF.